This TCR beta chain was recorded in a study of T-cell memory formation after mild COVID-19. 5'RACE with constant-segment primers built TCRalpha and TCRbeta cDNA libraries with UMIs. MiXCR, applied by TCRdb to the 5' RACE reads, yields one record per CDR3 protein. Of 120,000 to 150,000 distinct CDR3 sequences listed, 5.5% to 7% were seen once; the top ten hold just over 2%. Trimming removed 6 bases from V and 4 bases from J, with 17 bases in between. The CDR3 sequence is 15 residues long. Details on this clonotype: No antigen is known for it.

Study-level findings and limits: The pre-infection memory compartment contained some responding clones, suggesting cross-reactive memory joined.

The sequence was collected from an adult woman who had mild COVID-19 (a few samples of this study predate the infection). Cell type and time point are not known. The sample was PBMCs or a T cell subset sorted from them (not recorded which). The genes are TRBV12-3 or TRBV12-4 and TRBJ2-3; tentatively, D is TRBD1 (6 bases). Here the CDR3 DNA reads TGTGCCAGCAGCCCTCCAGGGGCGCGGTCAGATACGCAGTATTTT. Amino acid sequence: CASSPPGARSDTQYF.